Listed here is a single T cell receptor beta chain. This entry belongs to a study of shared clonotypes between healthy human individuals. Assay used: immunoSEQ multiplex PCR; TCRdb lists only in-frame clones, some missing. The data contain 2.5 million or so clones, more than 90% of them seen just once; the ten biggest clones take up roughly 0.14%. This CDR3 contains 14 residues. Trimming removed 1 base at V and 6 bases at J, with 12 bases between. Germline CDR1 is SEHNR and CDR2 is FQNEAQ (reference sequence). Source material: naive CD4+ T cells sorted from blood. The subset here: CD45RA+ positively selected. The receptor was isolated from a man between 18 and 29 years old in good health. The chain has TRBV7-9 and TRBJ1-2; D is possibly TRBD1 (5 bases). The CDR3 DNA sequence: TGTGCCAGCAGCTTAGGTTCCCAGGGCCATGGCTACACCTTC. This translates into CASSLGSQGHGYTF.